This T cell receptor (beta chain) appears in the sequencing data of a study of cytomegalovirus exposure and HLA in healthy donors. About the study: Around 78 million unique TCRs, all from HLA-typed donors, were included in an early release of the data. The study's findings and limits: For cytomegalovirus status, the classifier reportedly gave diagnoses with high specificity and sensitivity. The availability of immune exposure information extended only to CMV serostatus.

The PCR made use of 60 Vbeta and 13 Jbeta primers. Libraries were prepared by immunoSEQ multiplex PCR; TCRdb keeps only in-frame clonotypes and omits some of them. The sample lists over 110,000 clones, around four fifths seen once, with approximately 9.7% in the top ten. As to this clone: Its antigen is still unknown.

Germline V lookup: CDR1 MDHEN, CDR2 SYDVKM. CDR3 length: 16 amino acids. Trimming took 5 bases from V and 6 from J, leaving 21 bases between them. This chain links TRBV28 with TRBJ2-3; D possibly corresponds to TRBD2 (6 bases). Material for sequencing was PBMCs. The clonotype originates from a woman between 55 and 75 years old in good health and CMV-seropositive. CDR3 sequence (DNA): TGTGCCAGCAGTCCCGGGGTAGCGGTAGCAATGGATACGCAGTATTTT. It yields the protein CASSPGVAVAMDTQYF.